The clone carrying this T cell receptor beta chain was counted ten times or more. V was pared by 2 bases and J by 3 bases, with 10 bases of the junction left unmatched. The CDR3 loop spans 17 amino acids. Germline V lookup: CDR1 MNHNY, CDR2 SVGAGI (reference sequence). This sample is drawn from a study of T cells in Graves' hyperthyroidism and ophthalmopathy. Aged 18 to 65, the patients had hyperthyroidism that was newly diagnosed and had lasted under 2 months. The TCR beta CDR3 regions underwent amplification using RNA transcripts as the source. The HTBI primer set was used in a first-round RT-PCR of the TCR CDR3. A single record per CDR3 protein comes from TCRdb applying MiXCR to the multiplex PCR reads. The profile shows roughly 420,000 distinct CDR3 sequences, around 16% of them singletons.

Sequenced sample: blood. The TCR originated in a young woman with Graves' hyperthyroidism. The rearrangement uses TRBV6-6 and TRBJ2-3; TRBD2 aligns across 8 bases. The CDR3 protein is CASSYGVVAGTTDTQYF. The CDR3, as DNA: TGTGCCAGCAGTTACGGGGTGGTAGCGGGAACTACAGATACGCAGTATTTT.